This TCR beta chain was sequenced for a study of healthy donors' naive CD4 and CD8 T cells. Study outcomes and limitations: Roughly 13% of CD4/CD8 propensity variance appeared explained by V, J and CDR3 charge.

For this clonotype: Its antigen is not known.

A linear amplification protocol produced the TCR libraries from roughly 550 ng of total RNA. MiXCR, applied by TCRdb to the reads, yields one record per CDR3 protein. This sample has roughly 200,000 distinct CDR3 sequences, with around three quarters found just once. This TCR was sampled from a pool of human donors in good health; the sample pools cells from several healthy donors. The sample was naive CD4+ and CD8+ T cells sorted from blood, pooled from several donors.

This CDR3 is CASSLGGRHGYTF. The CDR3 region has the DNA TGTGCCAGCAGTTTAGGGGGCCGCCATGGCTACACCTTC. J is TRBJ1-2 and V is TRBV28; the D gene is possibly TRBD1 (6 bases). Trimming left V 2 bases short and J 6 bases short, with 10 bases between. The germline gives CDR1 MDHEN, CDR2 SYDVKM. The CDR3 contains 13 residues.